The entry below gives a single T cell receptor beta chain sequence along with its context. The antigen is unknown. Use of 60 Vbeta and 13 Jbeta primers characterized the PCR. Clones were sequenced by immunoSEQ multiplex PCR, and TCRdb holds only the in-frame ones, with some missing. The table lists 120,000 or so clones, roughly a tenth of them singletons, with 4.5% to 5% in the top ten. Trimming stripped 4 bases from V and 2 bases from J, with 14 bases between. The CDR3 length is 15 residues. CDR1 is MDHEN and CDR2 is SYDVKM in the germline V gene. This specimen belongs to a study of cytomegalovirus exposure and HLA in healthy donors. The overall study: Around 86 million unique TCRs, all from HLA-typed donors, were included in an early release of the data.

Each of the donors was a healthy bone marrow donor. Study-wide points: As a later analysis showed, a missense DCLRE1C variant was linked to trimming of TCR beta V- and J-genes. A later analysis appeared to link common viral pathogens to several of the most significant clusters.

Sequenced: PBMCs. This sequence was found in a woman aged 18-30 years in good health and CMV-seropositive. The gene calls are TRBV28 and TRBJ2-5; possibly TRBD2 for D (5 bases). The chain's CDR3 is CASSYGPDLQETQYF. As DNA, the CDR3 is TGTGCCAGCAGTTACGGCCCGGACTTACAAGAGACCCAGTACTTC.